This T cell receptor (beta chain) is drawn from a study of graft-versus-host responses after intestinal transplantation. As for the study in general: Anti-thymocyte globulin induction was given to all recipients, followed by tacrolimus and steroids for about 3 years. Study-level points and caveats: Detected in recipient marrow were GvH clones, some of which were first observed in ileum or blood.

Profiling relied on immunoSEQ multiplex PCR, and the TCRdb table lists in-frame clones only, not all of them. Among under 75,000 clones listed, around 90% were seen once. V gave up 6 bases and J gave up 4 bases; unmatched junction bases: 11. This CDR3 contains 15 residues. The germline V gene has CDR1 MNHNS and CDR2 SASEGT. Details on this clone: The antigen is not known.

The specimen was unstimulated CD8+ T cells sorted from spleen or lymph node cells, collected before transplant. The clonotype was recovered from a human donor who was the organ donor for an intestinal transplant. The chain is built from TRBV6-1 and TRBJ1-2, with 7 bases matching TRBD1. The CDR3 loop reads CASRVSTGSGYGYTF. CDR3 nucleotides: TGTGCCAGCAGGGTATCGACAGGGAGTGGCTATGGCTACACCTTC.